Listed here are 24 T cell receptor beta chains from one sample, sequenced in a study of regulatory T cells in long-lasting Graves disease. Through Arm-PCR of CDR3 regions and iRepertoire HTBI primers, TCR beta libraries were built. TCRdb ran MiXCR on the multiplex PCR reads and lists one entry per CDR3 protein. The sample records around 460,000 distinct CDR3 sequences, around a fifth being singletons. Time point given: persistent/refractory GD, antithyroid drugs over 5 years with positive TRAb. PBMCs provided the RNA from which the TCR library was made. The sample here was peripheral blood mononuclear cells (PBMCs), taken when the disease was refractory, from a patient treated with antithyroid drugs. The origin of the receptors is a female donor with Graves disease.

The chain has TRBV20-1 and TRBJ2-7; D unclear. The CDR3 contains 13 residues. Germline assignment: CDR1 DFQATT and CDR2 SNEGSKA (reference sequence). The V end lost 1 base, the J end lost 5 bases, and 12 bases lay between the germline ends. CDR3: CSARASYRDEQYF. CDR3 nucleotide sequence: TGCAGTGCTAGAGCAAGCTACCGGGACGAGCAGTACTTC.

In this sample, this clonotype turned up a few times. The J gene is TRBJ2-2, the V gene TRBV7-9; the D call may be TRBD1 or TRBD2 (5 bases each). The CDR3 is 14 amino acids. Trimming removed 5 bases at V and 4 bases at J, with 11 bases between. Germline CDR1 and CDR2: SEHNR and FQNEAQ (reference sequence). The CDR3 protein is CASSARDGTGELFF. The CDR3 bases are TGTGCCAGCAGCGCCCGGGACGGCACCGGGGAGCTGTTTTTT.

The chain has TRBV9 and TRBJ2-5; TRBD1 agrees at 9 bases. CDR1 is SGDLS and CDR2 is YYNGEE in the germline V gene. J was trimmed by 5 bases and V by 4 bases; bases with no gene match: 18. The CDR3 sequence is 18 residues long. Written as DNA, the CDR3 is TGTGCCAGCAGCAAGGGACAGGGCCCCACTTCTGAATTGGAGACCCAGTACTTC. Its protein product is CASSKGQGPTSELETQYF.

This chain connects TRBV6-1 to TRBJ2-7; no clear D gene. CDR3 length: 11 residues. Per germline, CDR1 MNHNS and CDR2 SASEGT. V was shortened by 6 bases and J by 2 bases, with 5 bases between the two germline ends. In nucleotides, the CDR3 is TGTGCCAGCAGGGGTGCCTACGAGCAGTACTTC. It specifies CASRGAYEQYF.

Remarks on this clonotype: A much larger clone lies a single base off, so this may be a read error. The J gene is TRBJ1-4, the V gene TRBV14, with D perhaps matching TRBD1 (5 bases). Germline V lookup: CDR1 SGHDN, CDR2 FVKESK. The CDR3 loop spans 14 amino acids. Trimming shortened V by 3 bases and J by 7 bases, and 12 bases separated the two germline ends. CDR3 DNA sequence: TGTGCCAGCAGCCACCCAGGGATTGCTGAAAAACTGTTTTTT. This encodes CASSHPGIAEKLFF.

This clonotype occurred a few times. This rearrangement joins TRBV13 to TRBJ2-2, with a tentative D call TRBD2 (6 bases). V lost 0 bases and J 6 bases, leaving 11 bases between the germline ends. The CDR3 covers 15 residues. Germline V gene data show CDR1 as PRHDT and CDR2 as FYEKMQ (reference sequence). The CDR3 DNA follows: TGTGCCAGCAGCTTAGGGTGGAGGGACGCCGGGGAGCTGTTTTTT. Residues: CASSLGWRDAGELFF.

The sample holds many counts of this clonotype. The genes are TRBV19 and TRBJ1-5, with D uncertain. CDR3 length equals 15 residues. The V end lost 10 bases, the J end lost 0 bases, and 16 bases lay between the germline ends. Per germline, CDR1 LNHDA and CDR2 SQIVND (reference sequence). Here the CDR3 DNA reads TGTGCCACCCGCCTCGAAGTCTATAGCAATCAGCCCCAGCATTTT. This sequence encodes CATRLEVYSNQPQHF.

This clonotype was counted at least ten times. The chain employs TRBV12-3 or TRBV12-4 and TRBJ2-2, with TRBD1 matching 9 bases. The CDR3 is 17 residues long. Trimming took 5 bases from V and 8 from J; bases not matched to a gene: 15. The CDR3 nucleotides read TGTGCCAGCAGTCCGACGGACAGGGGAACCCCCCGGGGGGAGCTGTTTTTT. This sequence encodes CASSPTDRGTPRGELFF.

In this sample, this clonotype turned up many times. The chain employs TRBV12-3 or TRBV12-4 and TRBJ1-1; D is unresolved. V shed 7 bases and J shed 3 bases, with 12 bases lying between them. The CDR3 is 13 residues long. The CDR3 coding sequence is TGTGCCAGCACTCCTTTACTGGACACTGAAGCTTTCTTT. Amino acids: CASTPLLDTEAFF.

Regarding this clonotype: This may be a read error: a much more frequent sequence differs by one nucleotide. The chain recombines TRBV7-2 with TRBJ2-7; 9 bases line up with TRBD1. Germline V gene data show CDR1 as SGHTA and CDR2 as FQGNSA. V gave up 10 bases and J gave up 5 bases; unmatched junction bases: 12. This CDR3 region has 14 residues. The CDR3 loop reads CATKQGARDNEQYF. The CDR3 nucleotides read TGTGCCACAAAACAGGGGGCGCGGGATAACGAGCAGTACTTC.

About this clonotype: A much larger clone sits a single nucleotide away, making a read error possible. The V call is TRBV7-9, the J call TRBJ1-5; the D is unclear. The ends were cut back, 7 bases at V and 0 bases at J, with 4 bases in the middle. Germline CDR1 is SEHNR and CDR2 is FQNEAQ (reference sequence). This CDR3 is built from 12 residues. The CDR3 loop reads CASTNSNQPQHF. CDR3 in DNA: TGTGCCAGCACCAATAGCAATCAGCCCCAGCATTTT.

In this sample, this clonotype turned up once. The V and J genes are TRBV7-2 and TRBJ2-3, with D possibly matching TRBD1 (6 bases). This CDR3 is built from 16 residues. Germline assignment: CDR1 SGHTA and CDR2 FQGNSA. V lost 2 bases and J lost 5, with 17 bases in between. The CDR3, as DNA: TGTGCCAGCAGCTTAACTCTCGCAGGGGAGATAGATACGCAGTATTTT. Its protein is CASSLTLAGEIDTQYF.

A word on this clonotype: This sequence may be a read error, since a much larger clone differs from it by one base. V is TRBV12-5 and J is TRBJ2-7; 9 positions agree with TRBD2. The germline V gene has CDR1 LGHNT and CDR2 FRNRAP. The junction had 7 bases not matched to a gene; V was cut back by 2 bases and J by 2 bases. There are 16 residues in the CDR3. The CDR3 spells CASGLSTSGGTYEQYF. CDR3 in DNA: TGTGCTAGTGGTTTGTCGACTAGCGGAGGGACCTACGAGCAGTACTTC.

This clonotype was seen many times. The genes are TRBV28 and TRBJ2-5; perhaps TRBD2 as D (6 bases). This CDR3 spans 14 amino acids. V gave up 4 bases and J gave up 4 bases, with 13 bases separating them. Germline CDR1 reads MDHEN; CDR2 reads SYDVKM. CDR3: CASSSGTLGETQYF. CDR3 DNA sequence: TGTGCCAGCAGTTCTGGGACTCTAGGAGAGACCCAGTACTTC.

This clonotype was observed a handful of times. The chain uses TRBV25-1 and TRBJ1-1; the D gene is possibly TRBD1 (5 bases). V lost 0 bases and J lost 10, with 15 bases in between. Germline CDR1 reads MGHDK; CDR2 reads SYGVNS. CDR3 length: 14 amino acids. CDR3 residues: CASSEYGGMRGAFF. The CDR3 bases are TGTGCCAGCAGTGAATATGGGGGGATGCGGGGAGCTTTCTTT.

This chain joins TRBV7-9 and TRBJ1-1; D is undetermined. Germline CDR1 and CDR2: SEHNR and FQNEAQ (reference sequence). Trimming pared 5 bases from V and 11 bases from J, leaving 18 bases between. The CDR3 totals 13 residues. In DNA, the CDR3 is TGTGCCAGCAGCCCAGGACTCATTTCGAAGGCTTTCTTT. Encoded protein: CASSPGLISKAFF.

This clonotype was picked up many times. This sequence joins TRBV12-3 or TRBV12-4 and TRBJ2-2, with 11 positions matching TRBD2. V lost 4 bases, J lost 8 bases, and 3 bases stayed unmatched. The CDR3 is 14 amino acids. This CDR3 reads CASSYSGREGELFF. Written as DNA, the CDR3 is TGTGCCAGCAGTTATAGCGGGAGGGAAGGGGAGCTGTTTTTT.

This clonotype has a count of ten or more. The gene calls are TRBV9 and TRBJ2-7; 8 positions agree with TRBD1. V lost 2 bases to trimming and J lost 2 bases; unmatched junction nucleotides: 6. This CDR3 is built from 15 residues. The germline gives CDR1 SGDLS, CDR2 YYNGEE. DNA of the CDR3: TGTGCCAGCAGCGTTGGACAGGGCCTGACCTACGAGCAGTACTTC. It translates to CASSVGQGLTYEQYF. The full variable domain, with the rest looked up from reference TRBV9 and TRBJ2-7, is DSGVTQTPKHLITATGQRVTLRCSPRSGDLSVYWYQQSLDQGLQFLIQYYNGEERAKGNILERFSAQQFPDLHSELNLSSLELGDSALYFCASSVGQGLTYEQYFGPGTRLTVT.

The rearrangement uses TRBV19 and TRBJ1-5; D uncertain. Germline V CDR1 and CDR2: LNHDA, SQIVND (reference sequence). This CDR3 contains 14 residues. V lost 4 bases and J 5 bases, leaving 12 bases between the germline ends. CDR3 nucleotides: TGTGCCAGTAGTACCCGCCAGATACATCAGCCCCAGCATTTT. Protein product: CASSTRQIHQPQHF. Filled out from reference TRBV19 and TRBJ1-5, the complete variable domain reads DGGITQSPKYLFRKEGQNVTLSCEQNLNHDAMYWYRQDPGQGLRLIYYSQIVNDFQKGDIAEGYSVSREKKESFPLTVTSAQKNPTAFYLCASSTRQIHQPQHFGDGTRLSIL.

In its sample, this clonotype was seen many times. The rearrangement joins TRBV11-3 to TRBJ1-2, with TRBD1 as a possible D gene (6 bases). Looked up from germline, CDR1 is SGHNT and CDR2 is YENEEA. Trimming cost V 3 bases and J 5 bases, with 19 bases left between them. The CDR3 runs 16 residues. The CDR3 DNA reads as TGTGCCAGCAGCTTCCCCCCGACAGGTCCCTTATATGGCTACACCTTC. Its protein product is CASSFPPTGPLYGYTF.

For this clonotype: A much larger clone lies a single base off, so this may be a read error. This chain uses TRBV20-1 with TRBJ1-1, with 7 positions matching TRBD1. V lost 0 bases and J lost 3; bases outside the gene matches: 4. In germline, CDR1 is DFQATT, CDR2 SNEGSKA (reference sequence). The CDR3 consists of 14 residues. The CDR3, as DNA: TGCAGTGCTAGAGATAAGAGGGGGCACACTGAAGCTTTCTTT. Residues: CSARDKRGHTEAFF.

DNA of the CDR3: TGTGCCAGTAGCCCGCCCGGGACAGCCTACGAGCAGTACTTC. It encodes CASSPPGTAYEQYF. V and J are TRBV19 and TRBJ2-7; 7 bases agree with TRBD1. Germline V gives CDR1 LNHDA, CDR2 SQIVND (reference sequence). The CDR3 runs 14 residues. V gave up 6 bases and J gave up 2 bases; unmatched junction bases: 7.

Written as DNA, the CDR3 is TGTGCCAGCAGCGATCCCTCCAGGGGCGGTCGGGGCGAGCAGTACTTC. Its protein product is CASSDPSRGGRGEQYF. The V and J genes are TRBV7-2 and TRBJ2-7; D possibly corresponds to TRBD1 (6 bases). The V end lost 5 bases, the J end lost 6 bases, and 23 bases lay between the germline ends. The germline V gene encodes CDR1 SGHTA and CDR2 FQGNSA. The CDR3 is made up of 16 amino acids.

This clonotype was seen many times. The rearrangement uses TRBV28 and TRBJ2-7; D unresolved. Trimming removed 7 bases from V and 2 bases from J, with 9 bases in between. Looked up from germline, CDR1 is MDHEN and CDR2 is SYDVKM. The CDR3 consists of 12 residues. In DNA form, the CDR3 reads TGTGCCAGCAAGAGTGGGCCCTACGAGCAGTACTTC. Its protein product is CASKSGPYEQYF.